Sequencing of this T cell receptor beta chain was carried out in a study of cytotoxic CD8 clonotypes in ibrutinib-treated CLL. Study as a whole: Patients attained roughly 25 partial and 2 complete responses; at median about 70 months, approximately 14 remained remitted while around twelve progressed. Study results and limitations: A rise in clonality was seen at ibrutinib response, and a fall back toward baseline was seen at progression.

Cryopreserved PBMCs yielded around 2 micrograms of genomic DNA for TCR beta libraries. The CDR3 covers 14 residues. The V and J ends lost 0 bases and 4 bases respectively, with 9 bases between them. Germline assignment: CDR1 SGDLS and CDR2 YYNGEE. As to this clone: The antigen is not known.

Sequencing was designed to attain a depth spanning 1 in 200,000 to 1 in 1 million T cells. This table comes from immunoSEQ multiplex PCR, and its TCRdb copy is limited to in-frame clones, with some not included. There are around 150,000 clones in the sample; about four fifths occur only once, and roughly 1.9% lies in the top ten. Sequenced material: PBMCs, taken after 12 months of ibrutinib treatment. The gene calls are TRBV9 and TRBJ2-3; possible D gene TRBD2, 5 bases. The sequence was obtained from a human donor with chronic lymphocytic leukemia. The CDR3 sequence: CASSVDQRPDTQYF. The CDR3 bases are TGTGCCAGCAGCGTAGATCAGCGGCCAGATACGCAGTATTTT.